This TCR beta chain was obtained from a study of T-cell memory formation after mild COVID-19. The wider study: Largely donor-specific TCR clusters were found.

The sample holds a few counts of this clonotype. Its target is not known. Findings of the study overall: The authors did not confirm SARS-CoV-2 specificity of second-wave clones peaking day 37. Contracting CD4+ clones sat mainly in CM and EM; CD8+ in EMRA. Balance between CD4 and CD8 was seen in clones contracting day 15 to 85, and a CD4+ lean was seen in later expanders.

TCRdb itself ran the 5' RACE reads through MiXCR, one entry per CDR3 protein. The table lists 400,000 or so distinct CDR3 sequences, roughly 21% of them singletons. Trimming pared 10 bases from V and 2 bases from J, leaving 12 bases between. Looked up from germline, CDR1 is SGHAT and CDR2 is FQNNGV. This CDR3 spans 13 amino acids. The sequence came from an adult woman who had mild COVID-19 (a few samples of this study predate the infection). Cell type and time point are not known. The sample comprised PBMCs or a T cell subset sorted from them (not recorded which). This sequence joins TRBV11-2 and TRBJ2-1; a possible D gene is TRBD1 (5 bases). The CDR3 DNA is TGTGCCACCGCGGTAGGGGCCTACAATGAGCAGTTCTTC. Amino acid sequence: CATAVGAYNEQFF.